This T cell receptor (beta chain) was found in a study of long-term antiretroviral therapy in people with HIV. After removal of 3 bases from V and 2 bases from J, the junction contained 9 bases not matched to a gene. This CDR3 region has 17 residues. Germline assignment: CDR1 MGHRA and CDR2 YSYEKL. Survey-level resolution applied to immunoSEQ assay v3.0. Sequenced by immunoSEQ multiplex PCR; TCRdb stores in-frame clones only, minus some. Of tens of thousands of clones in the sample, approximately 84% are singletons; the top ten hold roughly 18%. The sequence was collected from a man in his forties with HIV. The material was unsorted PBMCs, obtained 0.5 years before starting antiretroviral therapy. V gene TRBV4-1 combines with J gene TRBJ1-5; 8 bases are shared with TRBD1. CDR3 loop: CASSQTTGGVGNQPQHF. CDR3 sequence (DNA): TGCGCCAGCAGCCAGACAACAGGGGGTGTAGGCAATCAGCCCCAGCATTTT.